This entry lists 11 T cell receptor beta chains sequenced from one sample in a study of T-cell reconstitution after alpha-beta-depleted transplantation in children. Molecular barcoding with unique molecular identifiers was used for the TCRbeta library. TCRdb processed the PCR reads anew with MiXCR; each CDR3 protein has one entry. Of a few hundred thousand distinct CDR3 sequences in the sample, roughly a tenth are singletons; the top ten hold about 5.4%. The sequenced sample was PBMCs from the stem cell graft donor, obtained from the stem cell graft. These receptors were collected from a human donor who donated a stem cell graft to a child with SCID.

This clonotype was observed many times. The gene calls are TRBV4-1 and TRBJ1-2, with D possibly being TRBD1 (5 bases). This CDR3 has 12 residues. V was cut by 4 bases and J by 8 bases, with 11 bases left in between. The germline CDR1 and CDR2 sequences are MGHRA and YSYEKL. The CDR3 coding sequence is TGCGCCAGCAGCCCGTGGGGCGAGGGCTACACCTTC. Encoded protein: CASSPWGEGYTF.

This clonotype was seen at least ten times. The V call is TRBV20-1, the J call TRBJ2-1, with D possibly being TRBD1 (6 bases). Between the trimmed V and J ends, which lost 7 bases and 8 bases, there was a span of 12 bases. Per the germline V gene, CDR1 is DFQATT and CDR2 is SNEGSKA (reference sequence). The CDR3 sequence is 11 residues long. As DNA, the CDR3 is TGCAGTGGGCAGGGGAGCTATGAGCAGTTCTTC. It encodes CSGQGSYEQFF.

This clonotype was recorded at least ten times. The J gene is TRBJ2-7, the V gene TRBV5-1, with D hard to call. V dropped 4 bases and J dropped 3 bases, with 11 bases sitting between them. The CDR3 runs 13 residues. The germline V gene encodes CDR1 SGHRS and CDR2 YFSETQ. CDR3 residues: CASSQPGSYEQYF. The CDR3 nucleotides are TGCGCCAGCAGCCAGCCGGGCAGCTACGAGCAGTACTTC.

This chain joins TRBV19 and TRBJ1-1; D may be TRBD1 (6 bases). CDR1 is LNHDA and CDR2 is SQIVND in the germline V gene (reference sequence). The CDR3 is 13 amino acids. With 8 bases removed from V and 4 bases from J, the gap between germline ends came to 14 bases. The chain's CDR3 is CASSHTGFTEAFF. The CDR3 DNA is TGTGCCAGTTCCCACACAGGGTTCACTGAAGCTTTCTTT.

This clonotype was seen many times. The chain recombines TRBV5-1 with TRBJ2-3; tentative D call: TRBD1 (5 bases). The CDR3 is made up of 15 amino acids. Germline V gene lookup returns CDR1 SGHRS and CDR2 YFSETQ. Trimming left V 3 bases short and J 2 bases short, with 13 bases between. The CDR3 sequence: CASSSTEMSTDTQYF. The CDR3 nucleotides read TGCGCCAGCAGCTCGACAGAAATGTCCACAGATACGCAGTATTTT.

This clonotype has a count of ten or more. The CDR3: CASSLEGAEGETQYF. CDR3 sequence (DNA): TGCGCCAGCAGCTTGGAGGGTGCGGAGGGGGAGACCCAGTACTTC. The chain recombines TRBV5-1 with TRBJ2-5; D might be TRBD2 (6 bases). Germline V gives CDR1 SGHRS, CDR2 YFSETQ. Trimming left V 0 bases short and J 5 bases short, with 14 bases between. This CDR3 is built from 15 residues. Variable domain in full (rest from reference TRBV5-1 and TRBJ2-5): KAGVTQTPRYLIKTRGQQVTLSCSPISGHRSVSWYQQTPGQGLQFLFEYFSETQRNKGNFPGRFSGRQFSNSRSEMNVSTLELGDSALYLCASSLEGAEGETQYFGPGTRLLVL.

This chain joins TRBV4-3 and TRBJ1-1; D is uncertain. The germline CDR1 and CDR2 sequences are LGHNA and YSLEER. V gave up 1 base and J gave up 1 base, with 13 bases separating them. There are 16 residues in the CDR3. Here the CDR3 reads CASSQGRSRRNTEAFF. The CDR3 region has the DNA TGCGCCAGCAGCCAAGGACGGAGTCGGAGGAACACTGAAGCTTTCTTT.

This clonotype appeared many times. This rearrangement joins TRBV5-1 to TRBJ2-2, with D perhaps assigned TRBD1 or TRBD2 (6 bases each). Germline V gene data show CDR1 as SGHRS and CDR2 as YFSETQ. Trimming removed 4 bases from V and 5 bases from J, with 18 bases in between. The CDR3 loop spans 16 amino acids. Here the CDR3 reads CASSPSPGAKTGELFF. CDR3 DNA: TGCGCCAGCAGCCCGTCGCCGGGGGCAAAGACCGGGGAGCTGTTTTTT.

This clonotype was recorded at least ten times. The V and J genes are TRBV7-2 and TRBJ1-6; possible D gene TRBD1, 6 bases. Germline assignment: CDR1 SGHTA and CDR2 FQGNSA. With 4 bases removed from V and 6 bases from J, the gap between germline ends came to 16 bases. This CDR3 comprises 16 residues. The CDR3 nucleotides are TGTGCCAGCAGCTCGAGAGGGGGGGCTGCTAATTCACCCCTCCACTTT. Protein sequence: CASSSRGGAANSPLHF.

Worth noting for this clonotype: A clone one base away is much larger, so this may be a read error. The genes are TRBV6-5 and TRBJ2-5; the D gene is possibly TRBD2 (5 bases). Germline V gene data show CDR1 as MNHEY and CDR2 as SVGAGI. This CDR3 comprises 17 residues. The CDR3, as DNA: TGTGCCAGCAGTTACTCCGGCGGGCAGGTCCAGACGGAGAGCCAGTACTTC. It is translated as CASSYSGGQVQTESQYF.

The chain couples TRBV30 to TRBJ1-1; perhaps TRBD1 as D (5 bases). Trimming cost V 5 bases and J 2 bases, with 18 bases left between them. The CDR3 is 15 residues long. The germline CDR1 and CDR2 sequences are GTSNPN and SVGIG (reference sequence). Here the CDR3 DNA reads TGTGCCTGGTCGAGTGCAGGGATGGCAAACACTGAAGCTTTCTTT. Its protein is CAWSSAGMANTEAFF. The entire variable domain, with the rest obtained from reference TRBV30 and TRBJ1-1, is as follows: SQTIHQWPATLVQPVGSPLSLECTVEGTSNPNLYWYRQAAGRGLQLLFYSVGIGQISSEVPQNLSASRPQDRQFILSSKKLLLSDSGFYLCAWSSAGMANTEAFFGQGTRLTVV.